A selection of T cell receptor beta chains follows, all from one sample in a study of cytomegalovirus exposure and HLA in healthy donors. Profiling relied on immunoSEQ multiplex PCR, and the TCRdb table lists in-frame clones only, not all of them. This table has some 100,000 clones, approximately 88% appearing once. Material: PBMCs. These receptor sequences come from a man younger than 30 in good health and CMV-seronegative. CDR3s include the opening cysteine and the closing phenylalanine or tryptophan. A D gene is named only where the DNA matches it firmly. Where a row states a size, it is once, few, many or the class of an expanded clone; other rows omit it.

J: TRBJ2-3
size: -
V: TRBV7-2
D: -
DNA: TGTGCCAGCAGCTTCTCACAGGGTTACGATACGCAGTATTTT
CDR3: CASSFSQGYDTQYF

J: TRBJ2-3
size: -
V: TRBV18
D: TRBD2
DNA: TGTGCCAGCTCACTGAACATAGCGGGGGACACAGATACGCAGTATTTT
CDR3: CASSLNIAGDTDTQYF

J: TRBJ2-1
size: -
V: TRBV25-1
D: -
DNA: TGTGCCAGCAGTGAGGTCAGAAGCTCCTACAATGAGCAGTTCTTC
CDR3: CASSEVRSSYNEQFF

J: TRBJ2-1
size: -
V: TRBV27
D: TRBD2
DNA: TGTGCCAGCAGTTTCCTGGGTAGCGGGAGAAATGAGCAGTTCTTC
CDR3: CASSFLGSGRNEQFF

J: TRBJ1-2
size: -
V: TRBV7-2
D: TRBD1
DNA: TGTGCCAGCAGCCGAAAAGCAGGGGGCGCTAACTATGGCTACACCTTC
CDR3: CASSRKAGGANYGYTF

J: TRBJ2-4
size: once
V: TRBV11-3
D: TRBD2
DNA: TGTGCCAGCAGCCCCGCAGCGGGGCCCAAAAACATTCAGTACTTC
CDR3: CASSPAAGPKNIQYF

J: TRBJ2-1
size: -
V: TRBV7-9
D: -
DNA: TGTGCCAGCAGCCCCAGGGCATCCAGCTCCTACAATGAGCAGTTCTTC
CDR3: CASSPRASSSYNEQFF

J: TRBJ1-3
size: -
V: TRBV2
D: -
DNA: TGTGCCTTGTACGGAGGAGACTCTGGAAACACCATATATTTT
CDR3: CALYGGDSGNTIYF

J: TRBJ2-5
size: -
V: TRBV7-9
D: -
DNA: TGTGCCAGCAGCTTATCAGGGAATCAAGAGACCCAGTACTTC
CDR3: CASSLSGNQETQYF

J: TRBJ1-3
size: -
V: TRBV7-2
D: TRBD1
DNA: TGTGCCAGCAGCTTAGTATTCGGGACAGACGTCTCTGGAAACACCATATATTTT
CDR3: CASSLVFGTDVSGNTIYF

J: TRBJ1-4
size: -
V: TRBV2
D: -
DNA: TGTGCCACCCAGTACCAGACAGGAGTTAATGAAAAACTGTTTTTT
CDR3: CATQYQTGVNEKLFF

J: TRBJ1-6
size: -
V: TRBV14
D: TRBD1
DNA: TGTGCCAGCAGCCGGGGACAGGGCAATAATTCACCCCTCCACTTT
CDR3: CASSRGQGNNSPLHF

J: TRBJ1-1
size: -
V: TRBV5-1
D: -
DNA: TGCGCCAGCAGCTTGGACAGCTCCGACACTGAAGCTTTCTTT
CDR3: CASSLDSSDTEAFF

J: TRBJ2-7
size: once
V: TRBV28
D: TRBD1
DNA: TGTGCCAGCAGTTTATTCAACTTTCGGGACAGGGGTCCCCACGAGCAGTACTTC
CDR3: CASSLFNFRDRGPHEQYF

J: TRBJ2-5
size: -
V: TRBV30
D: -
DNA: TGTGCCTGGAGTCCCGGGGGGCTAGAGACCCAGTACTTC
CDR3: CAWSPGGLETQYF

J: TRBJ1-6
size: -
V: TRBV28
D: -
DNA: TGTGCCGGGAAGGCCGAGGGTAATTCACCCCTCCACTTT
CDR3: CAGKAEGNSPLHF

J: TRBJ2-7
size: -
V: TRBV27
D: -
DNA: TGTGCCAGCAGTCTTCGTAGGGGGAGCTCCTACGAGCAGTACTTC
CDR3: CASSLRRGSSYEQYF

J: TRBJ2-1
size: -
V: TRBV11-2
D: TRBD2
DNA: TGTGCCAGCAGCTTAGTCGGGGGAGGGATTGGAAATGAGCAGTTCTTC
CDR3: CASSLVGGGIGNEQFF